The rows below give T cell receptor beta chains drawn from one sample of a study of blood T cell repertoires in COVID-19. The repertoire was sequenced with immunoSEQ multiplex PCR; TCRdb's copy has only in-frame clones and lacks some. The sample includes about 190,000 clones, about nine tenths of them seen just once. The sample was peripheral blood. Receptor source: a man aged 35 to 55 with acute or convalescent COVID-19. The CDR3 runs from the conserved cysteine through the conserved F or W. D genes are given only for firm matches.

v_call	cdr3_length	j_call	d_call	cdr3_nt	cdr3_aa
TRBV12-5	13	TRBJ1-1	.	TGTGCTAGTGGTAAAGGACAGTACACTGAAGCTTTCTTT	CASGKGQYTEAFF
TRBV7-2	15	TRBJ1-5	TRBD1	TGTGCCAGCAGCAATGACAGGGGGCGCGGACAGCCCCAGCATTTT	CASSNDRGRGQPQHF
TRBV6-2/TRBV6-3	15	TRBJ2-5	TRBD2	TGTGCCAGCAGCCTCGCAAGCGGGGGCCAAGAGACCCAGTACTTC	CASSLASGGQETQYF
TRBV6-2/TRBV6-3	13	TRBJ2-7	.	TGTGCCAGCAGTTATACAGATTACTACGAGCAGTACTTC	CASSYTDYYEQYF
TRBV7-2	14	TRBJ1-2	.	TGTGCCAGCAGCTTAGCAGGACAGCCCTATGGCTACACCTTC	CASSLAGQPYGYTF
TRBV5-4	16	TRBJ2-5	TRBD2	TGTGCCAGCAGCTTGGGGGGAGCGGGGGGCCAAGAGACCCAGTACTTC	CASSLGGAGGQETQYF
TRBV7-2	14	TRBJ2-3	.	TGTGCCAGCAGCTTATCCCGGGGTTGGGATACGCAGTATTTT	CASSLSRGWDTQYF
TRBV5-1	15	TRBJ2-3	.	TGCGCCAGCAGCTTGGGTCGTCAGGGTGGCGATACGCAGTATTTT	CASSLGRQGGDTQYF
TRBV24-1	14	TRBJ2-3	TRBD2	TGTGCCACCAGTAGCGGGGGGGCAACAGATACGCAGTATTTT	CATSSGGATDTQYF
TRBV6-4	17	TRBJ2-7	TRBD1	TGTGCCAGCAGTCTTTCCGGGACAGGGCACCCCCTCCACGAGCAGTACTTC	CASSLSGTGHPLHEQYF
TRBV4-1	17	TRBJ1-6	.	TGCGCCAGCAGCCAAGATTATGAGGGAACGCGGAATTCACCCCTCCACTTT	CASSQDYEGTRNSPLHF
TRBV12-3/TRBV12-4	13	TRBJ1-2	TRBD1	TGTGCCAGCAGTTGGGGACAGGGGCAGCGCTACACCTTC	CASSWGQGQRYTF
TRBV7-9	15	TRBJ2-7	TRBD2	TGTGCCAGCAGCCCCATTAGCGGGGGGCTAGACGAGCAGTACTTC	CASSPISGGLDEQYF
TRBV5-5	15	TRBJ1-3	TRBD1	TGTGCCAGCAGCTGGGACAGGGGGTCGGGAAACACCATATATTTT	CASSWDRGSGNTIYF
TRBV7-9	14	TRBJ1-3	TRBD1	TGTGCCAGCAGCCCCGACAGGGCCCGGGACACCATATATTTT	CASSPDRARDTIYF
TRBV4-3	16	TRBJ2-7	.	TGCGCCAGCAGCCAGTCGTACAGGACAGCCAACCTTGGGCAGTACTTC	CASSQSYRTANLGQYF
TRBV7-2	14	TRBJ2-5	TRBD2	TGTGCCAGCAGTTTGAGCGGGGGGCTCGAGACCCAGTACTTC	CASSLSGGLETQYF
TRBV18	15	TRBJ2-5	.	TGTGCCAGCTCACCGTTCGCGAGCCCTCAAGAGACCCAGTACTTC	CASSPFASPQETQYF
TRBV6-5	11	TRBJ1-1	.	TGTGCCAGCAGTTCTGGTTTCGGAGCTTTCTTT	CASSSGFGAFF
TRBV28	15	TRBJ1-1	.	TGTGCCAGCAGTACTATGGGCGGGATGGGCACTGAAGCTTTCTTT	CASSTMGGMGTEAFF
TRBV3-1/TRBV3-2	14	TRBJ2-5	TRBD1	TGTGCCAGCGGACCGATGTCAGGGGGAGAGACCCAGTACTTC	CASGPMSGGETQYF
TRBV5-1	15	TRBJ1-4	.	TGCGCCAGCAGCTTGGGGGGCCTTGTTAATGAAAAACTGTTTTTT	CASSLGGLVNEKLFF
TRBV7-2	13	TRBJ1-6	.	TGTGCCAGCAGCATCCGACAGGATTCACCCCTCCACTTT	CASSIRQDSPLHF
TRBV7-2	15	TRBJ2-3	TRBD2	TGTGCCAGCAGCTTACGGGACTACCACACAGATACGCAGTATTTT	CASSLRDYHTDTQYF